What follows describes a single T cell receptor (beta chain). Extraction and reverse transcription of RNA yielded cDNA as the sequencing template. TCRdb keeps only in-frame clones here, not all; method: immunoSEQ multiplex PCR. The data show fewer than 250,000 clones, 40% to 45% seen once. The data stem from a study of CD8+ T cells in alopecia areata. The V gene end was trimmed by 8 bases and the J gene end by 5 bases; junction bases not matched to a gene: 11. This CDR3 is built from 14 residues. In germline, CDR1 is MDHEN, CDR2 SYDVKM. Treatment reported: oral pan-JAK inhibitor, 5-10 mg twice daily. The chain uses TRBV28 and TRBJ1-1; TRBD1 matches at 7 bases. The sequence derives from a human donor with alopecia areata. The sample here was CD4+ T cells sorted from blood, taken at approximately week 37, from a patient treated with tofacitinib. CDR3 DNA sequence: TGTGCCAGCGTTGAAAGACAGGGTCGAACTGAAGCTTTCTTT. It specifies CASVERQGRTEAFF.